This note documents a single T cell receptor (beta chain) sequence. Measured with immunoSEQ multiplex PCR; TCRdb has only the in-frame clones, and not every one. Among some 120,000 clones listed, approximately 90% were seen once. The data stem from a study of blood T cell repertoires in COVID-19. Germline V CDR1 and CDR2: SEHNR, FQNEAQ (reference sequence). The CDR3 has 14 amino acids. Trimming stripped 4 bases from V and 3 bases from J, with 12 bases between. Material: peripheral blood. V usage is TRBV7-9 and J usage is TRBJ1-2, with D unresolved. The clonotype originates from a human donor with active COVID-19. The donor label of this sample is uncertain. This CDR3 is CASSSLFEHYGYTF. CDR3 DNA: TGTGCCAGCAGCTCCCTATTTGAGCACTATGGCTACACCTTC.